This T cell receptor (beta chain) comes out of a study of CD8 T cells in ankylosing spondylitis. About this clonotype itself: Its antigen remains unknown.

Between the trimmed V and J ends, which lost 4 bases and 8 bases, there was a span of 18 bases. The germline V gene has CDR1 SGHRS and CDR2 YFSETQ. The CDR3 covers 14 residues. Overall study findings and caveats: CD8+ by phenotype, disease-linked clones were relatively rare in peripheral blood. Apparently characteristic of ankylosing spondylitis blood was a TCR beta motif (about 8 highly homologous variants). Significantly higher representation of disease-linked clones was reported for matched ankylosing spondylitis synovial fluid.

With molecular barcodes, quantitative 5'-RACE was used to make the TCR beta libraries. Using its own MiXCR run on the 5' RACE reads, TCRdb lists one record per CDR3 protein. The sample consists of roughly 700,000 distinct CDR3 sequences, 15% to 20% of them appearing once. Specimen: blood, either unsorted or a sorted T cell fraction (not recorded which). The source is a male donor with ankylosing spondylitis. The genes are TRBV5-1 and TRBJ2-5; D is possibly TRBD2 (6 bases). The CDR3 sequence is CASSPPGDRETQYF. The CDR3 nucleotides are TGCGCCAGCAGCCCCCCGGGGGATCGTGAAACCCAGTACTTC.